The text below deals with one T cell receptor beta chain. What it recognizes is unknown. This sample was taken from a study of Graves' ophthalmopathy and Graves' hyperthyroidism. Turning to the study itself: There was a collection of peripheral blood at initial diagnosis, before any treatment.

Hyperthyroidism is called stable when no ophthalmopathy develops within 18 months of follow-up. Fresh peripheral blood, roughly 10 ml, was the PBMC source. Amplifying from RNA transcripts, the study obtained TCR beta CDR3 regions. The library came from an HTBI-primed first-round RT-PCR and a second-round multiplex PCR. TCRdb reanalysed the multiplex PCR reads using MiXCR and keeps one entry per CDR3 protein. The sample carries under 800,000 distinct CDR3 sequences, about a fifth recorded once. CDR1 and CDR2 from the germline V gene are SGHAT and FQNNGV. The CDR3 totals 13 residues. Study results and limitations: Blood repertoires reportedly contained most expanded thyroid clonotypes above 0.001 frequency.

This receptor was obtained from a woman under 30 with stable Graves' hyperthyroidism. Some clones in this sample may be carry-over from other donors' samples. Sequenced input: peripheral blood. The chain couples TRBV11-2 to TRBJ2-3, with D possibly TRBD1 on 6 matching bases. The J call could be wrong; TRBJ1-5 is a better fit for the DNA end. The CDR3: CASSLDRGGTQHF. The CDR3, as DNA: TGTGCCAGCAGCCTCGATCGAGGGGGTACGCAGCATTTT.